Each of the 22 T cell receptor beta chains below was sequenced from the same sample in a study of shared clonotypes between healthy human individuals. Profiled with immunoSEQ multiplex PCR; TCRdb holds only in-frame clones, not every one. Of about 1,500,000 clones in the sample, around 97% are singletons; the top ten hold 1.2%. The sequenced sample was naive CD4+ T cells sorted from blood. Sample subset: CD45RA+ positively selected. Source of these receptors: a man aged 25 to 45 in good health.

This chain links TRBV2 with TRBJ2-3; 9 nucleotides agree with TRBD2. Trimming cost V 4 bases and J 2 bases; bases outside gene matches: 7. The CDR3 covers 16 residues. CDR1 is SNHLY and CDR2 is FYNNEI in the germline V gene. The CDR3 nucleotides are TGTGCCAGCAGTGGTGGCGGGAGGGCCGACACAGATACGCAGTATTTT. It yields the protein CASSGGGRADTDTQYF. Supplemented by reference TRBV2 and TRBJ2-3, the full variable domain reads EPEVTQTPSHQVTQMGQEVILRCVPISNHLYFYWYRQILGQKVEFLVSFYNNEISEKSEIFDDQFSVERPDGSNFTLKIRSTKLEDSAMYFCASSGGGRADTDTQYFGPGTRLTVL.

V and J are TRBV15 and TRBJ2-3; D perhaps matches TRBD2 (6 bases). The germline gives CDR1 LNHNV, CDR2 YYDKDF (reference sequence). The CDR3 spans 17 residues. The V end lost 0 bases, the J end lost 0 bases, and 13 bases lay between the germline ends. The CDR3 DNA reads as TGTGCCACCAGCAGAGAGCTGAAAGCGGGTAGCACAGATACGCAGTATTTT. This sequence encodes CATSRELKAGSTDTQYF.

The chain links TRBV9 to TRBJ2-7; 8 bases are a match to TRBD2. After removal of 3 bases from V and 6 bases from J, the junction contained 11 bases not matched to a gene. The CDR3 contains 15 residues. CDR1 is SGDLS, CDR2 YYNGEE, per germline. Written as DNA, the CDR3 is TGTGCCAGCAGCGCGAGATTTAGCGGGATTAGCGAGCAGTACTTC. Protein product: CASSARFSGISEQYF.

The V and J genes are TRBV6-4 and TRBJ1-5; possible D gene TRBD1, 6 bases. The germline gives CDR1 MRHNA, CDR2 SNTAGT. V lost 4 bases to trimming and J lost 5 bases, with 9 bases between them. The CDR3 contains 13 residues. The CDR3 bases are TGTGCCAGCAGTGTACAGGGAGATCAGCCCCAGCATTTT. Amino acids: CASSVQGDQPQHF.

The CDR3 bases are TGTGCCAGCAGCTTAGCCAGGGGACGAGGGGAGACCCAGTACTTC. Protein: CASSLARGRGETQYF. The chain recombines TRBV11-2 with TRBJ2-5; TRBD1 might be the D (6 bases). V gave up 1 base and J gave up 5 bases, with 14 bases separating them. The CDR3 runs to 15 residues. CDR1 SGHAT and CDR2 FQNNGV come from the germline V gene. Full variable domain (outside the CDR3, taken from reference TRBV11-2 and TRBJ2-5): EAGVAQSPRYKIIEKRQSVAFWCNPISGHATLYWYQQILGQGPKLLIQFQNNGVVDDSQLPKDRFSAERLKGVDSTLKIQPAKLEDSAVYLCASSLARGRGETQYFGPGTRLLVL.

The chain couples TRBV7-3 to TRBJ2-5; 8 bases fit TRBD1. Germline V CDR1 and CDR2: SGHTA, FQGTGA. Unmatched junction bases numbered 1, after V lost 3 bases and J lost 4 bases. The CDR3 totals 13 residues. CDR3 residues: CASSLTGAETQYF. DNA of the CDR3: TGTGCCAGCAGCTTGACAGGGGCAGAGACCCAGTACTTC. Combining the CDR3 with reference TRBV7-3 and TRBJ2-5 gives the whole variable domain GAGVSQTPSNKVTEKGKYVELRCDPISGHTALYWYRQSLGQGPEFLIYFQGTGAADDSGLPNDRFFAVRPEGSVSTLKIQRTERGDSAVYLCASSLTGAETQYFGPGTRLLVL.

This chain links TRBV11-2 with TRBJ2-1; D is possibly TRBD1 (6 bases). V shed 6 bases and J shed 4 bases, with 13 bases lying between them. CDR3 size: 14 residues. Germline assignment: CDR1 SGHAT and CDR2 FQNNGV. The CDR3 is CASSTGTLYNEQFF. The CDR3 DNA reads TGTGCCAGCAGTACCGGGACATTGTACAATGAGCAGTTCTTC.

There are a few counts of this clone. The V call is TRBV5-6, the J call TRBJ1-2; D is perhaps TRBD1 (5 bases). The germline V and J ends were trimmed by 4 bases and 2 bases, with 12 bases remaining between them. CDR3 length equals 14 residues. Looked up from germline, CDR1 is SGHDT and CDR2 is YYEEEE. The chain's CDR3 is CASSMVRVNYGYTF. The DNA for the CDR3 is TGTGCCAGCAGCATGGTCAGGGTCAACTATGGCTACACCTTC.

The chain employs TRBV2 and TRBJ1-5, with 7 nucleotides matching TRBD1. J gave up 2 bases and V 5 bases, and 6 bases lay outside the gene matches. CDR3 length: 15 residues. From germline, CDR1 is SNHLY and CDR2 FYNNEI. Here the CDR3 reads CASSSDREGNQPQHF. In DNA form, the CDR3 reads TGTGCCAGCAGTTCCGACAGGGAGGGCAATCAGCCCCAGCATTTT.

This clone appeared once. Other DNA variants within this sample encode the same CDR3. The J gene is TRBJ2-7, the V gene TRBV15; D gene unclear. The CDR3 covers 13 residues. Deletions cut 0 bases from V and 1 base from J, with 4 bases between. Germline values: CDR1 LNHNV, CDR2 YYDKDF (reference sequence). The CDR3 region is CATSRDRSYEQYF. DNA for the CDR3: TGTGCCACCAGCAGAGATAGGTCCTACGAGCAGTACTTC.

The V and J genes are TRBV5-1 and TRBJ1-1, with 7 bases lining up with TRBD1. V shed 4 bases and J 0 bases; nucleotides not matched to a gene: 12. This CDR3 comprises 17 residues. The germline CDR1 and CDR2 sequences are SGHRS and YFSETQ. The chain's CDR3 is CASSQGGTQLMNTEAFF. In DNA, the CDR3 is TGCGCCAGCAGCCAGGGGGGGACACAACTCATGAACACTGAAGCTTTCTTT.

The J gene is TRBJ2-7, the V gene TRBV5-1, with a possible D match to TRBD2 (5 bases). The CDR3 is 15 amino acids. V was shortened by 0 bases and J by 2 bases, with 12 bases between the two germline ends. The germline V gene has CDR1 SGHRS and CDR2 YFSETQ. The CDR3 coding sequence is TGCGCCAGCAGCTTGGCCGGGCTAGCACCCTACGAGCAGTACTTC. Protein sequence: CASSLAGLAPYEQYF.

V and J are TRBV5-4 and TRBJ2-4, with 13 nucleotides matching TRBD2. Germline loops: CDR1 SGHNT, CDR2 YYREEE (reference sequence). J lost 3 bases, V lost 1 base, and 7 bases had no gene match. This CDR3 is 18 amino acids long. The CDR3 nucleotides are TGTGCCAGCAGCTTGTGGACTAGCGGGAGCAGGGGCAAAAACATTCAGTACTTC. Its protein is CASSLWTSGSRGKNIQYF.

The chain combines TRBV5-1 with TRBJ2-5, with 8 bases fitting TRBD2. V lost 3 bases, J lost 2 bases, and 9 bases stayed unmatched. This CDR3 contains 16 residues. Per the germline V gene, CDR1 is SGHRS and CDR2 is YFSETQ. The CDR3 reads CASSSWSSGSQETQYF. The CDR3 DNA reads TGCGCCAGCAGCTCGTGGTCTAGCGGGTCACAAGAGACCCAGTACTTC. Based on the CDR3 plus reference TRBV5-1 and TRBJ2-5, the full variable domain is KAGVTQTPRYLIKTRGQQVTLSCSPISGHRSVSWYQQTPGQGLQFLFEYFSETQRNKGNFPGRFSGRQFSNSRSEMNVSTLELGDSALYLCASSSWSSGSQETQYFGPGTRLLVL.

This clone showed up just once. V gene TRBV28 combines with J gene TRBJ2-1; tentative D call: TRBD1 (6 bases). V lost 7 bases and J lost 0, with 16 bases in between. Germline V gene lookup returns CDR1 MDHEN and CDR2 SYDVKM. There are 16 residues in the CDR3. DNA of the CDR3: TGTGCCAGCATCAGGGGACGCGCTAGCTCCTACAATGAGCAGTTCTTC. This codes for CASIRGRASSYNEQFF.

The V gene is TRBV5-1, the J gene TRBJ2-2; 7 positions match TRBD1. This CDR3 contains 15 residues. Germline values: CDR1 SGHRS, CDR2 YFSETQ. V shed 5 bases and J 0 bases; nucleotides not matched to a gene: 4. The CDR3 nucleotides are TGCGCCAGCAGATCCGGGACAGCGAACACCGGGGAGCTGTTTTTT. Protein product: CASRSGTANTGELFF.

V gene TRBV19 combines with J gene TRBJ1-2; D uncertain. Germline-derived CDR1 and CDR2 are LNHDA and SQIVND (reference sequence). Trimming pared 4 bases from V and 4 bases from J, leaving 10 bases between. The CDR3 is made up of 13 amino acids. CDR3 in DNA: TGTGCCAGTAGTAGGCTGAACTCCTATGGCTACACCTTC. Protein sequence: CASSRLNSYGYTF. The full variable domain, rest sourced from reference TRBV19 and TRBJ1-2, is DGGITQSPKYLFRKEGQNVTLSCEQNLNHDAMYWYRQDPGQGLRLIYYSQIVNDFQKGDIAEGYSVSREKKESFPLTVTSAQKNPTAFYLCASSRLNSYGYTFGSGTRLTVV.

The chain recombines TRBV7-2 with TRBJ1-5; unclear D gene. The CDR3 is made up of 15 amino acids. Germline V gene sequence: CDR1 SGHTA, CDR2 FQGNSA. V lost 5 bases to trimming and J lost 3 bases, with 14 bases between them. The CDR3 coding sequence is TGTGCCAGCAGCCCCGGACCGGGATACAATCAGCCCCAGCATTTT. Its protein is CASSPGPGYNQPQHF.

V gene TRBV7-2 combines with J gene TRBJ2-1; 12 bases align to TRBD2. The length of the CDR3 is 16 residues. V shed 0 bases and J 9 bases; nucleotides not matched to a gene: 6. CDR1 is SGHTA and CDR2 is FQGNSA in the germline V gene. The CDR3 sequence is CASSLAGTSGLGEQFF. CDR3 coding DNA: TGTGCCAGCAGCTTAGCCGGGACTAGCGGGTTAGGTGAGCAGTTCTTC.

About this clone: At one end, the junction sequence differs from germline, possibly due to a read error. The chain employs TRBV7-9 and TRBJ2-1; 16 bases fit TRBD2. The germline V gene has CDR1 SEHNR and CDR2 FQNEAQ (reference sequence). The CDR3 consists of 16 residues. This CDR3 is CASSLGPGLAGGPKLF. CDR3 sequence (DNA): TGTGCCAGCAGCTTAGGGCCGGGACTAGCGGGAGGGCCAAAGCTCTTC. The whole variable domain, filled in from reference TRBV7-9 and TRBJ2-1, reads DTGVSQNPRHKITKRGQNVTFRCDPISEHNRLYWYRQTLGQGPEFLTYFQNEAQLEKSRLLSDRFSAERPKGSFSTLEIQRTEQGDSAMYLCASSLGPGLAGGPKLFGPGTRLTVL.

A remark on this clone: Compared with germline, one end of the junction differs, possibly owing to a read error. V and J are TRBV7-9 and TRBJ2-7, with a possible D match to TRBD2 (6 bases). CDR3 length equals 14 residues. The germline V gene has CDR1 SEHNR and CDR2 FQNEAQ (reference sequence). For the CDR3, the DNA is TGTGCCAGCAGCAACCGGCGGGAATCCTCCGAGCAGTACTTC. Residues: CASSNRRESSEQYF.

The CDR3 DNA is TGCGCCAGCAGTCCGGAAGCGGGAGTAAAGAACGAGCAGTACTTC. Translating it yields CASSPEAGVKNEQYF. The chain has TRBV5-1 and TRBJ2-7; 8 nucleotides agree with TRBD2. CDR1 is SGHRS, CDR2 YFSETQ, per germline. This CDR3 is 15 amino acids long. V shed 5 bases, J shed 5 bases, and the junction held 12 bases outside the gene matches.